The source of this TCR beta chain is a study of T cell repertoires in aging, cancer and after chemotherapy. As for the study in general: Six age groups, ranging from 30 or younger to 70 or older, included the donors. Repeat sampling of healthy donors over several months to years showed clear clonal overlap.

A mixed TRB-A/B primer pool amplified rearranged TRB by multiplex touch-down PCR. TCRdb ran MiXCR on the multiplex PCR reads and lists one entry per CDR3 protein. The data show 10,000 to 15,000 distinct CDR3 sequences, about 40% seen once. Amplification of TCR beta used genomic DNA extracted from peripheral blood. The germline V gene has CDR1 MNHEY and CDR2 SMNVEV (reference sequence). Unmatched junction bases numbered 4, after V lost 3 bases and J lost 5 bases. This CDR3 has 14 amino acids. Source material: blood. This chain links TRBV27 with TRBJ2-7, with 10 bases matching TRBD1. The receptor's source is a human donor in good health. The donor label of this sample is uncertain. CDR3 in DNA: TGTGCCAGCAGTTTGGTGGGACAGGGGAACGAGCAGTACTTC. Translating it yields CASSLVGQGNEQYF.